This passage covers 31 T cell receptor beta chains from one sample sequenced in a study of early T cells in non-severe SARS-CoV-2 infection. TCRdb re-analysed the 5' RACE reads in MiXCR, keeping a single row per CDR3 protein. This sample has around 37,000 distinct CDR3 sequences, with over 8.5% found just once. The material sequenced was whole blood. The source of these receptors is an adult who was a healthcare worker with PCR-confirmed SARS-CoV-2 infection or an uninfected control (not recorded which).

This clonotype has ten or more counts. In DNA, the CDR3 is TGTGCCAGCAGTGAAGGGACAGGGAGTCACAATGAGCAGTTCTTC. Protein: CASSEGTGSHNEQFF. The chain couples TRBV6-1 to TRBJ2-1, with 8 nucleotides matching TRBD1. The CDR3 has 15 amino acids. Germline lookup yields CDR1 MNHNS and CDR2 SASEGT. The trim removed 1 base at V and 5 bases at J, leaving 4 bases unmatched.

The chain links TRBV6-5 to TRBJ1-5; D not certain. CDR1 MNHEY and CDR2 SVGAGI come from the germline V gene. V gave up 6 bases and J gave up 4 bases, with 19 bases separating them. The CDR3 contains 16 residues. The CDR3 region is CASRTREGLRNQPQHF. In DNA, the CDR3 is TGTGCCAGCAGGACTCGAGAGGGTTTAAGAAATCAGCCCCAGCATTTT.

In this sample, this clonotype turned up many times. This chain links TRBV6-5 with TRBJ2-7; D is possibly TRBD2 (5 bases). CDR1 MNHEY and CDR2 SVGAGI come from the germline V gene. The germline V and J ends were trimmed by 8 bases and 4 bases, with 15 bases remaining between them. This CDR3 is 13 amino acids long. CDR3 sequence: CASGIRRGYEQYF. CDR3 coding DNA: TGTGCCAGCGGTATCCGTCGAGGGTACGAGCAGTACTTC.

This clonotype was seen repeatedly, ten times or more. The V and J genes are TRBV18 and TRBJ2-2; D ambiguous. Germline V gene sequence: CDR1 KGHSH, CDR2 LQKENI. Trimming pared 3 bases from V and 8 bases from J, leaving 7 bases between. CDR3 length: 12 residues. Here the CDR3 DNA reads TGTGCCAGCTCACCGACGACAGGGGAGCTGTTTTTT. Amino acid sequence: CASSPTTGELFF.

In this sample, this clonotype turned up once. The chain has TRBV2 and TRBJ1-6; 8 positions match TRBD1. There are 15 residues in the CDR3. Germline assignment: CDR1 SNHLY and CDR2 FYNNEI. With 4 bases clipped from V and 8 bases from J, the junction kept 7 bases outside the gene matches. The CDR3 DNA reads TGTGCCAGCAGTGGACGCAGGGGGCAGGATTCACCCCTCCACTTT. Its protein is CASSGRRGQDSPLHF. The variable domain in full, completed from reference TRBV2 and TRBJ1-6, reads EPEVTQTPSHQVTQMGQEVILRCVPISNHLYFYWYRQILGQKVEFLVSFYNNEISEKSEIFDDQFSVERPDGSNFTLKIRSTKLEDSAMYFCASSGRRGQDSPLHFGNGTRLTVT.

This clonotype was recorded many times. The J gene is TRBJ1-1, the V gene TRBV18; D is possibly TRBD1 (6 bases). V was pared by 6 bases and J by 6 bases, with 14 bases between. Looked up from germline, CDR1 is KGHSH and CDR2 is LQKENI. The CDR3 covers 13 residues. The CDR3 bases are TGTGCCAGCTCCCCGGACAGCCGCTCTGAAGCTTTCTTT. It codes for CASSPDSRSEAFF.

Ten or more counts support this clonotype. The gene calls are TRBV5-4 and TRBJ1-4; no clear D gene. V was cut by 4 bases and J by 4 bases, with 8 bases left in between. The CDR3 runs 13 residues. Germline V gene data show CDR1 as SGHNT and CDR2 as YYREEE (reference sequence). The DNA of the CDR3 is TGTGCCAGCAGCGAATGGAGTAATGAAAAACTGTTTTTT. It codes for CASSEWSNEKLFF.

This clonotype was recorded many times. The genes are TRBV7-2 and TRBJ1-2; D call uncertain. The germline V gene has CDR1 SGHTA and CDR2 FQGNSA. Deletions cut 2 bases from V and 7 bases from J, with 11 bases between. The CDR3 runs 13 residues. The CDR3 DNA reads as TGTGCCAGCAGCTTAAGGTCCGGGCCTGGCTACACCTTC. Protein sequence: CASSLRSGPGYTF.

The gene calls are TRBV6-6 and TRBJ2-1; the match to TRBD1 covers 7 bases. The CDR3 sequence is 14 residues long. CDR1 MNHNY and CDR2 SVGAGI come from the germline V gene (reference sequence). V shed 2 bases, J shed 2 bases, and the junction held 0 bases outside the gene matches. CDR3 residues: CASSYGQAYNEQFF. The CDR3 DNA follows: TGTGCCAGCAGTTACGGACAGGCCTACAATGAGCAGTTCTTC.

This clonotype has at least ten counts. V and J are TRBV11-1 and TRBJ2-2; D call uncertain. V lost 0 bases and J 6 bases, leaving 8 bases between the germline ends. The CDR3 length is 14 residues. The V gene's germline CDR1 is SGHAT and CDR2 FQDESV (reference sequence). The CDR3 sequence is CASSLALSAGELFF. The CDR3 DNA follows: TGTGCCAGCAGCTTAGCGCTCTCCGCCGGGGAGCTGTTTTTT.

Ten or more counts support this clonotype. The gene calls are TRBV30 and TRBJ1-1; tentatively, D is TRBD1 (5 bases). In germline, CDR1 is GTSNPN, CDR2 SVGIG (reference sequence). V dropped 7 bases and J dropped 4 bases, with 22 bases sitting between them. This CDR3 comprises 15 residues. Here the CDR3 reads CASPAESGGTTEAFF. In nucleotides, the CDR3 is TGTGCCTCCCCGGCGGAGTCTGGAGGGACCACTGAAGCTTTCTTT.

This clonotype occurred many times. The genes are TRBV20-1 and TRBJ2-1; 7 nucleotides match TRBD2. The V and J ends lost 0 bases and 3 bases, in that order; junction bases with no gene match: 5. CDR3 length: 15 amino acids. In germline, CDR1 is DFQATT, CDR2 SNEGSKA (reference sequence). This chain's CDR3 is CSAREASGFYNEQFF. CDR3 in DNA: TGCAGTGCTAGAGAGGCTAGCGGATTCTACAATGAGCAGTTCTTC.

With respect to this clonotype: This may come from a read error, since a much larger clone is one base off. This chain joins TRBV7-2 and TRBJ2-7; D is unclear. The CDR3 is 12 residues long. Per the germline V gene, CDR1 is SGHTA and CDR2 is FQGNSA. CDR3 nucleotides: TGTGTCAGCAGCCATCCCGCGACCGAGCAGTACTTC. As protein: CVSSHPATEQYF.

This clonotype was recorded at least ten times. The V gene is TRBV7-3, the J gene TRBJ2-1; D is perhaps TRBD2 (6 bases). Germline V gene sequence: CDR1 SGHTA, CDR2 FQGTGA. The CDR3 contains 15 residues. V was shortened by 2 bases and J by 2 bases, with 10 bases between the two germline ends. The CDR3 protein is CASSLVAGTYNEQFF. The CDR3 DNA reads TGTGCCAGCAGCTTAGTCGCGGGGACCTACAATGAGCAGTTCTTC.

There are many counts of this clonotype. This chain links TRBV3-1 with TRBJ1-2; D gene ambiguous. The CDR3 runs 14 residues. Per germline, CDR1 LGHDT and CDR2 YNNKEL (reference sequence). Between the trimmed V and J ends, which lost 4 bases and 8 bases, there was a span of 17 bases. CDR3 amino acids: CASSLLSERHGYTF. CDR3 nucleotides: TGTGCCAGCAGCCTCCTCTCCGAGAGGCACGGCTACACCTTC.

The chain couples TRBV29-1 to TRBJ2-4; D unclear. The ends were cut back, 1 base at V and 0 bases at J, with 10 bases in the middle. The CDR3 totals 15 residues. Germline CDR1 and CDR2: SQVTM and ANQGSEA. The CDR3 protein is CSVEVRTLAKNIQYF. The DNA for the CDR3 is TGCAGCGTTGAAGTACGGACGCTAGCCAAAAACATTCAGTACTTC.

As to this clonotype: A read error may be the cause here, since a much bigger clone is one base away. Here the CDR3 reads CSVVRGADTQYF. As DNA, the CDR3 is TGCAGCGTAGTCAGGGGGGCGGATACGCAGTATTTT. The rearrangement joins TRBV29-1 to TRBJ2-3; D possibly corresponds to TRBD1 (7 bases). The CDR3 has 12 amino acids. V shed 6 bases and J shed 6 bases, with 13 bases lying between them. Looked up from germline, CDR1 is SQVTM and CDR2 is ANQGSEA.

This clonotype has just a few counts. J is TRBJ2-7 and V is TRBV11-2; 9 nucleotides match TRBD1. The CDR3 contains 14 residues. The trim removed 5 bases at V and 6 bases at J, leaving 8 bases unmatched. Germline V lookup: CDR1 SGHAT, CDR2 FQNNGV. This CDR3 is CASSGPGQGSEQYF. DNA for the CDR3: TGTGCCAGCAGCGGTCCGGGACAGGGTTCCGAGCAGTACTTC.

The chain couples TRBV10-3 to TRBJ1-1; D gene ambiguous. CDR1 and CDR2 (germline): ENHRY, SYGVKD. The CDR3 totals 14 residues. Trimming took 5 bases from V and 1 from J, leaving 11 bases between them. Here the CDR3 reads CAISQYTENTEAFF. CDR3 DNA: TGTGCCATCAGTCAGTACACGGAGAACACTGAAGCTTTCTTT.

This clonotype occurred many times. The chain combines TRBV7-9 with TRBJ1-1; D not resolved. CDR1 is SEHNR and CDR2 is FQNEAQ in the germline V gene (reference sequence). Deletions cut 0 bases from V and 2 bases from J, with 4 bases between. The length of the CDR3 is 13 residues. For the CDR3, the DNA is TGTGCCAGCAGCTTAGCAGGAAACACTGAAGCTTTCTTT. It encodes CASSLAGNTEAFF. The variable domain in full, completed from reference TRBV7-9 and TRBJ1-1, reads DTGVSQNPRHKITKRGQNVTFRCDPISEHNRLYWYRQTLGQGPEFLTYFQNEAQLEKSRLLSDRFSAERPKGSFSTLEIQRTEQGDSAMYLCASSLAGNTEAFFGQGTRLTVV.

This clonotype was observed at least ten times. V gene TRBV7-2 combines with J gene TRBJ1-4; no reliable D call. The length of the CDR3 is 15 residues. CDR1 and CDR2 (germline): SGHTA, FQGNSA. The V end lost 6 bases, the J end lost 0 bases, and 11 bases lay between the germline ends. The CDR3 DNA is TGTGCCAGCAGTTTCTACAGTGCAACTAATGAAAAACTGTTTTTT. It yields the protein CASSFYSATNEKLFF.

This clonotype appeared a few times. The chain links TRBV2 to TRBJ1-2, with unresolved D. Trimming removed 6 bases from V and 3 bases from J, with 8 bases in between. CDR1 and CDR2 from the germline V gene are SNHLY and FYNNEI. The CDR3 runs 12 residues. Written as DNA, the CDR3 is TGTGCCAGCAGCGCAGGCGACTATGGCTACACCTTC. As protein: CASSAGDYGYTF.

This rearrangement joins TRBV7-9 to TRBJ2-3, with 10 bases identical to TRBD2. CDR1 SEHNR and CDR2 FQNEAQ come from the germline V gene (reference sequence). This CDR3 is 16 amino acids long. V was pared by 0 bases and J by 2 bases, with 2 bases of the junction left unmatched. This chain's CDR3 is CASSLAAGGTTDTQYF. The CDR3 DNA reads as TGTGCCAGCAGCTTAGCAGCGGGGGGGACCACAGATACGCAGTATTTT.

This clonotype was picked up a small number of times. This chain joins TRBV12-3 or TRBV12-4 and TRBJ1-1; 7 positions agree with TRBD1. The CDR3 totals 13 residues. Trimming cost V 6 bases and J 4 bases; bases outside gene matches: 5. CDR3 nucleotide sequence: TGTGCCAGCAGCCCCACAGGGGCCACTGAAGCTTTCTTT. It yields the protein CASSPTGATEAFF.

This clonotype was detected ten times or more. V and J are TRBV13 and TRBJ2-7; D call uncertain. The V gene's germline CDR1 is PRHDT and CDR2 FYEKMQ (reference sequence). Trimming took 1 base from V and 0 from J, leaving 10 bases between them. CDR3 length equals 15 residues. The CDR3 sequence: CASSLAQDSSYEQYF. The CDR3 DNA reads TGTGCCAGCAGCTTAGCCCAAGATAGCTCCTACGAGCAGTACTTC.

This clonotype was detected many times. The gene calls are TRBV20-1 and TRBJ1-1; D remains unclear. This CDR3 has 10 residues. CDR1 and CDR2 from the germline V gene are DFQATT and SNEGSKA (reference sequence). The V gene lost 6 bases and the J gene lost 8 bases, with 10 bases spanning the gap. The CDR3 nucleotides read TGCAGTGCCGCCGTGGTCGAAGCTTTCTTT. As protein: CSAAVVEAFF.

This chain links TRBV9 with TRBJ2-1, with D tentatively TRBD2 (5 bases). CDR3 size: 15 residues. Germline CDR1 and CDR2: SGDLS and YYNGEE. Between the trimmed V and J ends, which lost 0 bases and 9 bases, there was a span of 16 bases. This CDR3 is CASSVASYGSGEQFF. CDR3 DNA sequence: TGTGCCAGCAGCGTAGCTAGCTACGGATCCGGTGAGCAGTTCTTC.

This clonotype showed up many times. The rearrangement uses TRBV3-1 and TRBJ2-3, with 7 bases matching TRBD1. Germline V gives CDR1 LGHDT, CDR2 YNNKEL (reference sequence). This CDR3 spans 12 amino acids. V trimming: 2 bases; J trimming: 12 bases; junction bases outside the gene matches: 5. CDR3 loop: CASSQPGQLQYF. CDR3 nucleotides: TGTGCCAGCAGCCAACCGGGACAGCTTCAGTATTTT.

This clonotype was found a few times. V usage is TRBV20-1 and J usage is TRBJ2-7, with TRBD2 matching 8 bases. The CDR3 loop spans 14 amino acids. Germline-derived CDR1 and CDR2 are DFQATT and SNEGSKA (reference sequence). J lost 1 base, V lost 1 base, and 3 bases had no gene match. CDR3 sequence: CSARVLAGSYEQYF. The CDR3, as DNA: TGCAGTGCTAGAGTCCTAGCGGGTTCCTACGAGCAGTACTTC.

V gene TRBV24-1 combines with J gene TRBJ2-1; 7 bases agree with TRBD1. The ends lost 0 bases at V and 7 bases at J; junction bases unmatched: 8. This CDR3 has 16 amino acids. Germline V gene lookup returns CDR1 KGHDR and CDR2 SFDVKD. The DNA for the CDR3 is TGTGCCACCAGTGATTTGAGAAGGCAGGGGGAGAATGAGCAGTTCTTC. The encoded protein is CATSDLRRQGENEQFF.

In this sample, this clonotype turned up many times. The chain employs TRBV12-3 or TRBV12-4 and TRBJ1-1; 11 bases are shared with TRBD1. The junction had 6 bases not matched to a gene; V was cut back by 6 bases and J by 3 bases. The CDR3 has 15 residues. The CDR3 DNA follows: TGTGCCAGCAGGCGGGACAGGGGGTCTTACACTGAAGCTTTCTTT. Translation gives CASRRDRGSYTEAFF.